Described below is a single TCR beta chain sequence and its context. Its antigen is unidentified. This entry comes from a study of T cells after yellow fever vaccination. For the study at large: Fractions of low cell number were prepared using SMART-Seq v4 Ultra Low Input. Study results and limitations: Secondary responses were weaker yet peaked faster, day 5 versus 15. Abundant clonotypes from the bulk population could have been carried over as contaminants into FACS-sorted repertoires.

The CDR3 length is 10 residues. Trimming stripped 4 bases from V and 14 bases from J, with 9 bases between. CDR1 is SNHLY, CDR2 FYNNEI, per germline. A process of 5'RACE template switching, which added a universal primer site and UMIs, was used to make TCR cDNA. TCRdb used MiXCR to reprocess the 5' RACE reads, holding one entry per CDR3 protein. Of some 150,000 distinct CDR3 sequences in the sample, around 9.7% were seen once. The genes are TRBV2 and TRBJ2-1; D is perhaps TRBD1 (5 bases). Here the sequenced sample was CD8+ T cells sorted from PBMCs, taken 45 days after the yellow fever booster vaccination. This clonotype was sampled from a man younger than 35 who received the YFV17D yellow fever vaccine. CDR3 nucleotides: TGTGCCAGCAGTGTAGAGACAGAGTTCTTC. This translates into CASSVETEFF. Full variable domain (remainder filled in from reference TRBV2 and TRBJ2-1): EPEVTQTPSHQVTQMGQEVILRCVPISNHLYFYWYRQILGQKVEFLVSFYNNEISEKSEIFDDQFSVERPDGSNFTLKIRSTKLEDSAMYFCASSVETEFFGPGTRLTVL.